In this sample, the clone carrying this TCR beta chain turned up many times. The antigen remains undetermined. Germline CDR1 is DFQATT and CDR2 is SNEGSKA (reference sequence). The length of the CDR3 is 12 residues. V lost 3 bases and J lost 3; bases outside the gene matches: 0. These data originate in a study of blood T cells in healthy people across ages. Study-wide findings and caveats: PBMCs left unsorted prevented a conclusive naive versus antigen-experienced comparison.

Primed by a sample-barcoded 5' primer and a J-beta primer mix, a second PCR proceeded for roughly 7 to 11 cycles. MiXCR, applied by TCRdb to the 5' RACE reads, yields one record per CDR3 protein. The sample holds hundreds of thousands of distinct CDR3 sequences; 29% are singletons and the top ten take roughly a sixth. This receptor was taken from a woman older than 75 in good health. The sample consisted of blood. The chain couples TRBV20-1 to TRBJ2-3; TRBD1 aligns across 7 bases. The CDR3 loop is CSARGQTDTQYF. As DNA, the CDR3 is TGCAGTGCTAGGGGACAGACAGATACGCAGTATTTT.